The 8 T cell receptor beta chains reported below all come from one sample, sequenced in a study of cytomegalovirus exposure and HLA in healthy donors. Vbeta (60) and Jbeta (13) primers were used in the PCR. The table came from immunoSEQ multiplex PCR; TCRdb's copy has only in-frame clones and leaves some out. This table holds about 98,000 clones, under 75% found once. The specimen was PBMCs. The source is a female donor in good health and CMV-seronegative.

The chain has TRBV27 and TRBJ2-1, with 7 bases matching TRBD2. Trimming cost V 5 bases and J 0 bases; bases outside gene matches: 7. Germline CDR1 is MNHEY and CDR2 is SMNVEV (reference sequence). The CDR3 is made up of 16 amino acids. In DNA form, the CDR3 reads TGTGCCAGCAGTACCGCGGGAGCCCACTCCTACAATGAGCAGTTCTTC. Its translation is CASSTAGAHSYNEQFF.

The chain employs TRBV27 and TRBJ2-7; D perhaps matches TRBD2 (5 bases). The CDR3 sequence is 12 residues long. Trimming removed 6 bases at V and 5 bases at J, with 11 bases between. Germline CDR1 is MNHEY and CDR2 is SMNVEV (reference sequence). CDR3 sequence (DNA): TGTGCCAGCAGGGAGGCTGGTAACGAGCAGTACTTC. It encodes CASREAGNEQYF.

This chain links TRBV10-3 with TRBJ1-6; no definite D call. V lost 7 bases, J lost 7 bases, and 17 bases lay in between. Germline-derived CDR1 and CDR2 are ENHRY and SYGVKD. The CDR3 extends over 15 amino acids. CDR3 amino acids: CAITPDPTTNSPLHF. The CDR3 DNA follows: TGTGCCATCACCCCCGATCCAACAACGAATTCACCCCTCCACTTT.

This chain's CDR3 is CASSEEAGVRELFF. CDR3 coding DNA: TGTGCCAGCAGTGAAGAGGCGGGGGTCAGGGAGCTGTTTTTT. The chain is built from TRBV6-1 and TRBJ2-2, with TRBD2 identical over 7 bases. Per germline, CDR1 MNHNS and CDR2 SASEGT. The CDR3 is 14 residues long. V trimming: 1 base; J trimming: 9 bases; junction bases outside the gene matches: 5.

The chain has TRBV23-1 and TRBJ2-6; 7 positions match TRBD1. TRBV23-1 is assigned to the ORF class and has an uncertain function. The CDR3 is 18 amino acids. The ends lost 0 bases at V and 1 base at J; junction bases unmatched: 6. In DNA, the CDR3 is TGCGCCAGCAGTCAATCGCGACAGGGTTGGTCTGGGGCCAACGTCCTGACTTTC. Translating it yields CASSQSRQGWSGANVLTF.

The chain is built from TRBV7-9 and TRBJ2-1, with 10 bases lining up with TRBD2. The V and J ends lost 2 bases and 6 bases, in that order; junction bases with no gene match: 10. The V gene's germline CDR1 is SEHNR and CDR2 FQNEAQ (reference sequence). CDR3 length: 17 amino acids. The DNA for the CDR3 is TGTGCCAGCAGCTTACTTAGTCTACTAGCGGGACCCAATGAGCAGTTCTTC. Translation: CASSLLSLLAGPNEQFF.

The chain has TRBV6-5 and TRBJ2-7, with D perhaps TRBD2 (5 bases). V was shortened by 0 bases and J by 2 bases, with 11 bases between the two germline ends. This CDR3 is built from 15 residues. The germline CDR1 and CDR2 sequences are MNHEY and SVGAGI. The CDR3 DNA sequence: TGTGCCAGCAGTTACTCAACTAGGGCCCCCTACGAGCAGTACTTC. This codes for CASSYSTRAPYEQYF.

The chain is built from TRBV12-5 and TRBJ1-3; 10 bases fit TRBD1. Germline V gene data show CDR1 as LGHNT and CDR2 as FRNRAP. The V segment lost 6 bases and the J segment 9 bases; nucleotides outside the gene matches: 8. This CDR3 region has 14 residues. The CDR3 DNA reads TGTGCTAGTGGAATGGGACAGGGGTCGAGCACCATATATTTT. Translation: CASGMGQGSSTIYF.